Listed below are T cell receptor beta chains from one sample, sequenced in a study of long-term antiretroviral therapy in people with HIV. This table comes from immunoSEQ multiplex PCR, and its TCRdb copy is limited to in-frame clones, with some not included. The table includes tens of thousands of clones, approximately 82% detected once. This material consisted of unsorted PBMCs, taken 2.3 to 2.5 years after starting antiretroviral therapy. These receptors were taken from a man aged 35 to 55 with HIV. The CDR3 runs from the conserved cysteine through the conserved F or W. The D gene is left open where the match is weak. Clone size, where shown, is once, few, many, or a class for clones that have expanded.

j_gene	v_gene	abundance	d_gene	CDR3aa
TRBJ2-1	TRBV11-2	few	-	CASSPTNSYNEQFF
TRBJ2-7	TRBV18	few	TRBD2	CASSTPGLYNATSSYEQYF
TRBJ2-7	TRBV7-9	-	TRBD2	CASSELAGGLDEQYF
TRBJ1-3	TRBV9	-	-	CASSVGGSSGNTIYF
TRBJ2-1	TRBV5-1	-	-	CASSLEKSSYNEQFF
TRBJ2-3	TRBV7-9	-	TRBD2	CASSFRREGTDTQYF
TRBJ1-2	TRBV7-2	few	-	CASSLAGGYYGYTF
TRBJ2-3	TRBV5-1	-	-	CASSLRLGNTDTQYF
TRBJ1-2	TRBV28	-	-	CASRRGGVVERYYGYTF
TRBJ2-2	TRBV5-1	-	TRBD2	CASRPPAGGNTGELFF
TRBJ2-7	TRBV7-6	-	-	CASSSPPDSYEQYF
TRBJ2-3	TRBV7-9	few	-	CASRPLGGPVDTQYF
TRBJ2-7	TRBV11-2	-	TRBD2	CASSLAGGPGEQYF
TRBJ1-2	TRBV29-1	-	-	CSVARETNYGYTF
TRBJ2-5	TRBV11-2	-	-	CASSGREETQYF
TRBJ2-7	TRBV7-9	-	TRBD1	CASSLGTGVSYEQYF
TRBJ2-7	TRBV19	few	-	CASSIGSGVREQYF
TRBJ1-1	TRBV7-9	-	-	CASSLAGQGRAFF
TRBJ1-1	TRBV7-8	-	TRBD1	CASSPRRDRGLNTEAFF
TRBJ2-5	TRBV7-2	-	-	CASSITGFRETQYF
TRBJ2-7	TRBV28	-	TRBD2	CASKFLAGERYEQYF
TRBJ1-1	TRBV7-9	-	-	CASSNSRGTYTEAFF
TRBJ2-7	TRBV11-2	-	-	CASSLGDKYEQYF
TRBJ1-5	TRBV11-2	-	-	CASSLGGAPTQPQHF
TRBJ1-6	TRBV11-2	-	-	CASNVGSRSPLHF
TRBJ2-7	TRBV4-2	-	-	CASSQGTALNSYEQYF
TRBJ1-1	TRBV9	-	-	CASSVGSAGGDTGF
TRBJ1-2	TRBV19	once	-	CASSMTDREGYGYTF
TRBJ1-4	TRBV2	-	TRBD1	CASSYRQGRNEKLFF
TRBJ2-7	TRBV7-9	few	-	CASSQDSYEQYF
TRBJ2-5	TRBV27	-	TRBD2	CASSLVSGSWETQYF
TRBJ2-7	TRBV7-3	-	-	CASSLILGSEQYF
TRBJ2-2	TRBV9	-	-	CASSVGSSRGTGELFF
TRBJ2-3	TRBV10-1	-	TRBD2	CASSDSTPSGVAADTQYF
TRBJ1-2	TRBV7-2	-	-	CASSLDRGRDYGYTF
TRBJ2-7	TRBV6-6	few	-	CASSSSIAGGGGEQYF
TRBJ2-5	TRBV5-4	-	-	CASSHTPDRSVGETQYF
TRBJ2-7	TRBV28	-	TRBD2	CASSLAGGVAYEQYF
TRBJ1-5	TRBV28	-	-	CASSQGQWQPQHF
TRBJ2-1	TRBV13	-	-	CASSRQLKLGGSYNEQFF
TRBJ1-5	TRBV11-2	-	-	CASSLEGPYQPQHF
TRBJ2-2	TRBV5-1	-	-	CASSLRRVADTGELFF
TRBJ2-5	TRBV5-5	-	TRBD1	CASSLVPWDSQETQYF
TRBJ2-7	TRBV18	-	TRBD2	CASSPAGGAYEQYF
TRBJ1-2	TRBV19	-	-	CASSSGTPVYGYTF
TRBJ2-5	TRBV7-2	-	TRBD2	CASSFRGSPKETQYF
TRBJ2-5	TRBV9	-	-	CASSAYGEETQYF
TRBJ2-2	TRBV7-8	few	-	CATPERGPVGGELFF
TRBJ2-7	TRBV28	-	TRBD2	CASSLTSGGGGVRGQYF
TRBJ1-1	TRBV6-5	-	-	CASRRQGKAFF
TRBJ2-7	TRBV6-4	-	-	CASSDSGSSYEQYF
TRBJ2-1	TRBV9	-	TRBD1	CASSVDRGREQFF
TRBJ1-2	TRBV10-2	-	TRBD1	CASQFALGQGAWLAF